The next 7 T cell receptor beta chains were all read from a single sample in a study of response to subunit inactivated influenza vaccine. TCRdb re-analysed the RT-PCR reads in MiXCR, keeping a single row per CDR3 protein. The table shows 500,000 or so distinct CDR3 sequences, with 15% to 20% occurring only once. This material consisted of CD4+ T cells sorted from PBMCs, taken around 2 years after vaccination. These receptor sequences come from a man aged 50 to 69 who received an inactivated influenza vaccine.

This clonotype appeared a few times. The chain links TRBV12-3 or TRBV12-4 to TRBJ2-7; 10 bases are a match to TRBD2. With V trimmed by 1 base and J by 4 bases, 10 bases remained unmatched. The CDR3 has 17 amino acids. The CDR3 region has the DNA TGTGCCAGCAGTTTAGGGCTAGCGGGGGTATCGATTTACGAGCAGTACTTC. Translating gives CASSLGLAGVSIYEQYF.

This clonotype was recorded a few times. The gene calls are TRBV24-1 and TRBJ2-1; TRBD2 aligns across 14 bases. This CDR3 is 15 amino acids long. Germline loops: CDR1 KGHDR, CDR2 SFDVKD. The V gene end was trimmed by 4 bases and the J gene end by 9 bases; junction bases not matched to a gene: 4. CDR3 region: CATSDGLAGGAEQFF. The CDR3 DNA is TGTGCCACCAGTGACGGACTAGCGGGAGGAGCTGAGCAGTTCTTC.

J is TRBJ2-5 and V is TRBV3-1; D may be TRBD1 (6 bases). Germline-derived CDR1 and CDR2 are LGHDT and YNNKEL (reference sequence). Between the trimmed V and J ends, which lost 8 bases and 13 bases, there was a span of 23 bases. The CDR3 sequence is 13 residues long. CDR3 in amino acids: CASDLPGTSFRYF. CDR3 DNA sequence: TGTGCCAGCGATCTGCCAGGGACATCCTTCCGGTACTTC.

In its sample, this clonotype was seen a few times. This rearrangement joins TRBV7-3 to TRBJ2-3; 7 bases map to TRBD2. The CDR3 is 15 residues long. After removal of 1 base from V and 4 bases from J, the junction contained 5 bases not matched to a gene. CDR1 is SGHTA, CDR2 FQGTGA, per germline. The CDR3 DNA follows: TGTGCCAGCAGCTTAAGTCGCGGGAGCGCAGATACGCAGTATTTT. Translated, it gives CASSLSRGSADTQYF.

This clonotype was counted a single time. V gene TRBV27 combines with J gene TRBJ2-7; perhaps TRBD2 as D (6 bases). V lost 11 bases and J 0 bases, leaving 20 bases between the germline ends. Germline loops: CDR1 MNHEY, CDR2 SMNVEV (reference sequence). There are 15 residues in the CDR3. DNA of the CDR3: TGTGCCGACAGTCAAGCAGCGGGCGGCTCCTACGAGCAGTACTTC. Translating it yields CADSQAAGGSYEQYF.

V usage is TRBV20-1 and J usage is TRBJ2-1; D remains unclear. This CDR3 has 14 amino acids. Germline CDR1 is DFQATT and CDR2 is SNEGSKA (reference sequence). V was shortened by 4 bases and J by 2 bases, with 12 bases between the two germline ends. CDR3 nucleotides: TGCAGTGCTATGGCAGACCCAACCTACAATGAGCAGTTCTTC. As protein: CSAMADPTYNEQFF.

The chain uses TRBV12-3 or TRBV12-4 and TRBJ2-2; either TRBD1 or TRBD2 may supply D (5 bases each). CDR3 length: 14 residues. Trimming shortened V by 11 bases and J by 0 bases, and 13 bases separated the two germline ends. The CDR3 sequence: CASNWGSNTGELFF. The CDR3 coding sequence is TGTGCCTCGAACTGGGGGTCGAACACCGGGGAGCTGTTTTTT.